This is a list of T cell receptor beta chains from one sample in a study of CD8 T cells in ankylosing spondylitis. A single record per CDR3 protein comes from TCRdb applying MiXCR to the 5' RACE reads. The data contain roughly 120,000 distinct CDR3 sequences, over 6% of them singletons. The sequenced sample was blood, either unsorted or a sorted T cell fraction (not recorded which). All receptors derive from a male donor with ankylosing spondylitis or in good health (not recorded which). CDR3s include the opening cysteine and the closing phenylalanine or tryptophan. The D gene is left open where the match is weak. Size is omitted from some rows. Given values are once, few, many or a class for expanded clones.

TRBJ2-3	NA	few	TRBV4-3	TGCGCCAGCAGCCGGGGGACCTCGAGTGCTGATACGCAGTATTTT	CASSRGTSSADTQYF
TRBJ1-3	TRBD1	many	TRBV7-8	TGTGCCAGCAGCTCCCCTGGGACAGGGCTTGGAAACACCATATATTTT	CASSSPGTGLGNTIYF
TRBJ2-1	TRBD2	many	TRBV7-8	TGTGCCAGCAGCTTCGGGACTAGCGGGACCCCACCCTACAATGAGCAGTTCTTC	CASSFGTSGTPPYNEQFF
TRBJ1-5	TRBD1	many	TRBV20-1	TGCAGTGCTGACAGGGGCCGAGGGCAGCCCCAGCATTTT	CSADRGRGQPQHF
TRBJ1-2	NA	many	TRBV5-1	TGCGCCAGCAGCCCCCAGGACGGCTATGGCTACACCTTC	CASSPQDGYGYTF
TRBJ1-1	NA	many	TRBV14	TGTGCCAGCAGCCAAGCCCCTGAAGCTTTCTTT	CASSQAPEAFF
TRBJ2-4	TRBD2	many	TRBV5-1	TGCGCCAGCAGCCCTTGGGGGGGTGACATTCAGTACTTC	CASSPWGGDIQYF
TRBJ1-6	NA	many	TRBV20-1	TGCAGTGCTACCCAACCCGAGGGCAGGGTAAATTCACCCCTCCACTTT	CSATQPEGRVNSPLHF
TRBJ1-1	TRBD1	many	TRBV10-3	TGTGCCGGACGGACAGGGGCAGGTGAAGCTTTCTTT	CAGRTGAGEAFF
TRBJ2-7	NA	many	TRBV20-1	TGCAGTGCTAGGACCTTAGCGGTCTACGAGCAGTACTTC	CSARTLAVYEQYF
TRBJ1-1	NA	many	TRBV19	TGTGCCAGTAGTACAGGGATGGCTGAAGCTTTCTTT	CASSTGMAEAFF
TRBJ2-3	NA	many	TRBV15	TGTGCCACCAGCCCGCAGTATTTT	CATSPQYF
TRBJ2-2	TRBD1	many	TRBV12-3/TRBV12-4	TGTGCCAGCAGTCCCACGGACAGGGGGCACACCGGGGAGCTGTTTTTT	CASSPTDRGHTGELFF
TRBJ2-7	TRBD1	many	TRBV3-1	TGTGCCAGCAGCCAAGAGGGACAGGGAGTTATGTACGAGCAGTACTTC	CASSQEGQGVMYEQYF
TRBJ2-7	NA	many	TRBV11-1	TGTGCCAGCAGCAAGTACAGGGGAGGCACCTACGAGCAGTACTTC	CASSKYRGGTYEQYF
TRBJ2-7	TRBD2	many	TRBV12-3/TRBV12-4	TGTGCCAGCACTAAACTAGCGGAGTTGTCCTACGAGCAGTACTTC	CASTKLAELSYEQYF
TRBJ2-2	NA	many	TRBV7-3	TGTGCCAGCAGCTCCGTCCCGAAAAGCACCGGGGAGCTGTTTTTT	CASSSVPKSTGELFF
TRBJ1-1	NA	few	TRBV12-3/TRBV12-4	TGTGCCAGCACCGAGGGTTTTTTAAGGAACACTGAAGCTTTCTTT	CASTEGFLRNTEAFF
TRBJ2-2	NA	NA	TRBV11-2	TGTGCCAGCAGCTTCTGGGTTGACGGGGAGCTGTTTTTT	CASSFWVDGELFF
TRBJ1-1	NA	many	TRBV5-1	TGCGCCAGCAGCAAGGGACAAGGGACTGAAGCTTTCTTT	CASSKGQGTEAFF
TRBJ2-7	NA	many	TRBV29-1	TGCAGCGTTGACCAGGGCCCCTACGAGCAGTACTTC	CSVDQGPYEQYF
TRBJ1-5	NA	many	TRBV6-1	TGTGCCAGCCACCCTGGAAGTCTGGGGCAGCCCCAGCATTTT	CASHPGSLGQPQHF
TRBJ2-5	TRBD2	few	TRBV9	TGTGCCAGCAGCGGTGGGGCTAGCGGGCAAGAGACCCAGTACTTC	CASSGGASGQETQYF
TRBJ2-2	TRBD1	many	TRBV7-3	TGTGCCAGCAGCCCGAGACAGGGTCACCAGGGCGGGGAGCTGTTTTTT	CASSPRQGHQGGELFF
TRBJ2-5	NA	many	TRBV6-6	TGTGCCAGCAGTGTCCTCAGGGGCACCCAGTACTTC	CASSVLRGTQYF
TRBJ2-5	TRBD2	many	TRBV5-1	TGCGCCAGCAGAGAGGGGACTACGCAAGAGACCCAGTACTTC	CASREGTTQETQYF
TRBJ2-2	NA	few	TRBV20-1	TGCAGTGCTAGAGCTCCCGGGGCCTACACCGGGGAGCTGTTTTTT	CSARAPGAYTGELFF
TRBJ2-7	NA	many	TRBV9	TGTGCCAGCAGCGTAGGAAGCGGACCCTCCTACGAGCAGTACTTC	CASSVGSGPSYEQYF
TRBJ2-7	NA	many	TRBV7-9	TGTGCCACCCTACAGGACAGGGAGGGCTACGAGCAGTACTTC	CATLQDREGYEQYF